Here is one TCR beta chain with its context. What it binds is unknown. This sample stems from a study of T cell responses to AZD1222 COVID-19 vaccine. Whole-study findings and limits: Only a handful of people who got AZD1222 tested seropositive at baseline. Every sample of the repertoires postdated the peak T cell response. It should be noted that donors were predominantly white British and more often female, and clonal diversity was possibly underestimated.

Assay used: immunoSEQ multiplex PCR; TCRdb lists only in-frame clones, some missing. This table has around 160,000 clones, under 95% appearing once. The material was peripheral blood, obtained on day 0 of AZD1222 vaccination. The clonotype was recovered from an adult in good health.

The CDR3 DNA reads TGTGCCAGCTCACCACCGTCTATCAGACATGAGCAGTTCTTC. It translates to CASSPPSIRHEQFF. The J gene is TRBJ2-1, the V gene TRBV18; no clear D. The CDR3 length is 14 residues. Looked up from germline, CDR1 is KGHSH and CDR2 is LQKENI. V gave up 0 bases and J gave up 8 bases, with 11 bases separating them.